One and the same sample provided the 27 T cell receptor beta chains below, sequenced in a study of OX40 agonist ivuxolimab in advanced cancers. Some clones are missing from TCRdb's copy, which holds only in-frame ones; the method was immunoSEQ multiplex PCR. The data hold 80,000 or so clones, with over 75% observed a single time. This sample comprised CD4+ or CD8+ T cells sorted from blood, obtained in a trial of the OX40 agonist ivuxolimab. These receptors were collected from an adult with an advanced solid tumor such as melanoma, head and neck, liver or kidney cancer.

This chain links TRBV5-1 with TRBJ1-3, with D perhaps matching TRBD1 (5 bases). Trimming pared 0 bases from V and 3 bases from J, leaving 10 bases between. The CDR3 has 15 residues. The V gene's germline CDR1 is SGHRS and CDR2 YFSETQ. CDR3 residues: CASSLETTVGNTIYF. Here the CDR3 DNA reads TGCGCCAGCAGCTTGGAAACGACAGTTGGAAACACCATATATTTT.

The rearrangement uses TRBV18 and TRBJ1-1, with D possibly matching TRBD1 (6 bases). This CDR3 is built from 14 residues. Per germline, CDR1 KGHSH and CDR2 LQKENI. V was pared by 5 bases and J by 1 base, with 11 bases between. CDR3 DNA: TGTGCCAGCTCAGATACAGGGTCGAACACTGAAGCTTTCTTT. Residues: CASSDTGSNTEAFF.

The rearrangement uses TRBV27 and TRBJ2-1, with a possible D match to TRBD1 (5 bases). The germline V gene encodes CDR1 MNHEY and CDR2 SMNVEV (reference sequence). Trimming cost V 1 base and J 5 bases, with 18 bases left between them. This CDR3 has 17 amino acids. CDR3 sequence: CASSLYLRQTLDNEQFF. DNA of the CDR3: TGTGCCAGCAGTTTATATCTCAGACAGACCCTCGACAATGAGCAGTTCTTC.

J is TRBJ1-2 and V is TRBV5-6; no clear D gene. V was cut by 0 bases and J by 8 bases, with 14 bases left in between. Germline loops: CDR1 SGHDT, CDR2 YYEEEE. The CDR3 extends over 14 amino acids. In DNA, the CDR3 is TGTGCCAGCAGCTTGGCTTCAGCCTCTGGGGGCTACACCTTC. Its protein product is CASSLASASGGYTF.

The chain recombines TRBV4-1 with TRBJ2-1; 7 bases are a match to TRBD2. The CDR3 is made up of 18 amino acids. Germline V gene sequence: CDR1 MGHRA, CDR2 YSYEKL. Trimming at V came to 0 bases and at J to 7 bases, leaving 15 bases not matched to a gene. The CDR3 DNA reads TGCGCCAGCAGCCAAGAAAATTGGCGGGAGCCGAGAAGGAATGAGCAGTTCTTC. This encodes CASSQENWREPRRNEQFF.

This sequence joins TRBV2 and TRBJ2-7; D unclear. V was clipped by 5 bases and J by 0 bases, with 11 bases between them. The CDR3 length is 14 residues. The germline gives CDR1 SNHLY, CDR2 FYNNEI. The CDR3 DNA sequence: TGTGCCAGCAGTTGGACCCGGAGCTCCTACGAGCAGTACTTC. It yields the protein CASSWTRSSYEQYF.

The genes are TRBV27 and TRBJ2-5, with TRBD2 matching 10 bases. TRBJ2-7 explains the end of the DNA better; the J call may be wrong. There are 14 residues in the CDR3. Germline values: CDR1 MNHEY, CDR2 SMNVEV (reference sequence). The CDR3 DNA reads as TGTGCCAGCAGCAGACTAGCGGGCGACTACGAGCAGTACTTC. It is translated as CASSRLAGDYEQYF.

This rearrangement joins TRBV10-3 to TRBJ1-1, with a weak D call TRBD1 (5 bases). The V end was cut by 3 bases, the J end by 1 base, with 12 bases between. CDR3 length: 15 residues. Germline V lookup: CDR1 ENHRY, CDR2 SYGVKD. CDR3: CAISDGGGPNTEAFF. DNA of the CDR3: TGTGCCATCAGTGATGGGGGGGGACCGAACACTGAAGCTTTCTTT.

This clone has just a few counts. J is TRBJ1-2 and V is TRBV19, with a possible D match to TRBD1 (5 bases). Trimming pared 5 bases from V and 4 bases from J, leaving 14 bases between. CDR3 size: 14 residues. Germline loops: CDR1 LNHDA, CDR2 SQIVND (reference sequence). Here the CDR3 DNA reads TGTGCCAGTAGTCCGGGTTGGGGCGGCTATGGCTACACCTTC. It codes for CASSPGWGGYGYTF. Full variable domain (outside the CDR3, taken from reference TRBV19 and TRBJ1-2): DGGITQSPKYLFRKEGQNVTLSCEQNLNHDAMYWYRQDPGQGLRLIYYSQIVNDFQKGDIAEGYSVSREKKESFPLTVTSAQKNPTAFYLCASSPGWGGYGYTFGSGTRLTVV.

The chain joins TRBV6-1 to TRBJ2-3, with 7 nucleotides matching TRBD1. Germline lookup yields CDR1 MNHNS and CDR2 SASEGT. Unmatched junction bases numbered 6, after V lost 9 bases and J lost 0 bases. This CDR3 has 14 amino acids. The CDR3 loop is CASQRQGSTDTQYF. The DNA for the CDR3 is TGTGCCAGTCAACGACAGGGAAGCACAGATACGCAGTATTTT.

V gene TRBV19 combines with J gene TRBJ2-2, with TRBD1 matching over 9 bases. Germline loops: CDR1 LNHDA, CDR2 SQIVND (reference sequence). V trimming: 4 bases; J trimming: 8 bases; junction bases outside the gene matches: 14. The CDR3 totals 17 residues. The CDR3 DNA sequence: TGTGCCAGTAGTAGAATATACAGGGGGCCCCCCTCGGGGGAGCTGTTTTTT. As protein: CASSRIYRGPPSGELFF.

CDR3 DNA: TGTGCCAGCAGGTCTGGACAGGTTAACACCGGGGAGCTGTTTTTT. Its translation is CASRSGQVNTGELFF. V is TRBV28 and J is TRBJ2-2, with 7 nucleotides matching TRBD1. Germline V gene lookup returns CDR1 MDHEN and CDR2 SYDVKM. V lost 6 bases and J lost 2; bases outside the gene matches: 6. The CDR3 runs 15 residues.

The table lists this clone with a count of one. This chain connects TRBV23-1 to TRBJ1-5, with D hard to call. TRBV23-1 is identified as an open reading frame with a role that is uncertain. The CDR3 has 16 residues. Trimming pared 0 bases from V and 1 base from J, leaving 10 bases between. The CDR3 is CASSQSGRVSNQPQHF. The CDR3 DNA is TGCGCCAGCAGTCAATCGGGCAGAGTGAGCAATCAGCCCCAGCATTTT.

The rearrangement joins TRBV5-6 to TRBJ1-5, with D possibly TRBD1 on 5 matching bases. The CDR3 length is 15 residues. V was pared by 4 bases and J by 0 bases, with 11 bases between. The V gene's germline CDR1 is SGHDT and CDR2 YYEEEE. The DNA for the CDR3 is TGTGCCAGCAGCACAGGACAATATAGCAATCAGCCCCAGCATTTT. Translation: CASSTGQYSNQPQHF.

The V gene is TRBV7-3, the J gene TRBJ2-5; the D gene is possibly TRBD1 (7 bases). The CDR3 totals 13 residues. V was cut by 5 bases and J by 2 bases, with 9 bases left in between. The V gene's germline CDR1 is SGHTA and CDR2 FQGTGA. Here the CDR3 reads CASSAGQQETQYF. The CDR3 DNA reads as TGTGCCAGCAGCGCGGGACAGCAAGAGACCCAGTACTTC.

The genes are TRBV9 and TRBJ2-1; no clear D gene. CDR3 length equals 16 residues. The germline V and J ends were trimmed by 4 bases and 2 bases, with 16 bases remaining between them. Germline lookup yields CDR1 SGDLS and CDR2 YYNGEE. CDR3 residues: CASSHATPAAYNEQFF. Written as DNA, the CDR3 is TGTGCCAGCAGCCACGCAACGCCTGCGGCCTACAATGAGCAGTTCTTC. The full variable domain, with the rest looked up from reference TRBV9 and TRBJ2-1, is DSGVTQTPKHLITATGQRVTLRCSPRSGDLSVYWYQQSLDQGLQFLIQYYNGEERAKGNILERFSAQQFPDLHSELNLSSLELGDSALYFCASSHATPAAYNEQFFGPGTRLTVL.

This rearrangement joins TRBV18 to TRBJ2-6; 8 positions match TRBD1. Losses at the gene ends were 6 bases for V and 0 bases for J; bases not matched to a gene: 7. The CDR3 extends over 17 amino acids. Germline CDR1 KGHSH, CDR2 LQKENI. The CDR3 protein is CASSWRQGNSGANVLTF. The CDR3 nucleotides are TGTGCCAGCTCCTGGAGACAGGGGAACTCTGGGGCCAACGTCCTGACTTTC.

This chain uses TRBV11-2 with TRBJ1-2, with D unclear. The ends were cut back, 0 bases at V and 8 bases at J, with 7 bases in the middle. Looked up from germline, CDR1 is SGHAT and CDR2 is FQNNGV. This CDR3 is built from 12 residues. In DNA, the CDR3 is TGTGCCAGCAGCTTAGAGGCTCGAGGCTACACCTTC. Protein product: CASSLEARGYTF. Combining the CDR3 with reference TRBV11-2 and TRBJ1-2 gives the whole variable domain EAGVAQSPRYKIIEKRQSVAFWCNPISGHATLYWYQQILGQGPKLLIQFQNNGVVDDSQLPKDRFSAERLKGVDSTLKIQPAKLEDSAVYLCASSLEARGYTFGSGTRLTVV.

The chain is built from TRBV6-5 and TRBJ2-1; D call uncertain. Per the germline V gene, CDR1 is MNHEY and CDR2 is SVGAGI. The CDR3 covers 10 residues. V was clipped by 6 bases and J by 5 bases, with 2 bases between them. The CDR3 spells CASRDNEQFF. The DNA of the CDR3 is TGTGCCAGCAGGGACAATGAGCAGTTCTTC.

This clone was counted a few times. The CDR3 coding sequence is TGCGCCAGCAGCCTGAGGGCCCGGGTGAACACTGAAGCTTTCTTT. It yields the protein CASSLRARVNTEAFF. The chain employs TRBV4-1 and TRBJ1-1; D unclear. Trimming took off 4 bases at V and 0 bases at J, with 12 bases between the two ends. Germline CDR1 reads MGHRA; CDR2 reads YSYEKL. The CDR3 covers 15 residues.

The chain recombines TRBV7-2 with TRBJ2-3; D perhaps matches TRBD1 (5 bases). The CDR3 is 16 residues long. Per germline, CDR1 SGHTA and CDR2 FQGNSA. The V end was cut by 1 base, the J end by 2 bases, with 13 bases between. The CDR3 loop is CASSLDQGPVTDTQYF. CDR3 DNA: TGTGCCAGCAGCTTAGACCAGGGCCCGGTCACAGATACGCAGTATTTT.

The chain combines TRBV11-3 with TRBJ2-7; 10 positions match TRBD1. This CDR3 has 17 residues. Germline loops: CDR1 SGHNT, CDR2 YENEEA. Unmatched junction bases numbered 11, after V lost 5 bases and J lost 1 base. As DNA, the CDR3 is TGTGCCAGCAGCCGACGGGCCACGGGACAGGGGTCCTACGAGCAGTACTTC. Its protein is CASSRRATGQGSYEQYF.

V and J are TRBV7-2 and TRBJ2-7; TRBD1 matches at 9 bases. Unmatched junction bases numbered 7, after V lost 5 bases and J lost 5 bases. The CDR3 is 14 residues long. Germline V gene sequence: CDR1 SGHTA, CDR2 FQGNSA. The CDR3 region is CASSPGTGFNEQYF. In DNA, the CDR3 is TGTGCCAGCAGCCCCGGGACAGGGTTCAACGAGCAGTACTTC.

CDR3 loop: CAISVGQGLVSEQYF. The CDR3 region has the DNA TGTGCCATCAGTGTGGGACAGGGGTTAGTTTCCGAGCAGTACTTC. The rearrangement uses TRBV10-3 and TRBJ2-7; TRBD1 matches 10 bases. There are 15 residues in the CDR3. Losses at the gene ends were 4 bases for V and 6 bases for J; bases not matched to a gene: 9. Germline-derived CDR1 and CDR2 are ENHRY and SYGVKD.

The chain combines TRBV5-4 with TRBJ1-1; D is ambiguous. Looked up from germline, CDR1 is SGHNT and CDR2 is YYREEE (reference sequence). The ends were cut back, 0 bases at V and 2 bases at J, with 11 bases in the middle. The CDR3 consists of 15 residues. This CDR3 is CASSLAGQANTEAFF. CDR3 nucleotide sequence: TGTGCCAGCAGCTTGGCCGGGCAGGCCAACACTGAAGCTTTCTTT.

The CDR3 bases are TGTGCCAGCTCATTAGGGACAGGGGGCTCTGAAGCTTTCTTT. Translated, it gives CASSLGTGGSEAFF. The chain joins TRBV18 to TRBJ1-1, with 12 positions matching TRBD1. The CDR3 runs 14 residues. Per the germline V gene, CDR1 is KGHSH and CDR2 is LQKENI. J lost 6 bases, V lost 5 bases, and 4 bases had no gene match.

J is TRBJ1-5 and V is TRBV29-1; 7 bases align to TRBD1. There are 14 residues in the CDR3. The germline gives CDR1 SQVTM, CDR2 ANQGSEA. Trimming cost V 4 bases and J 4 bases; bases outside gene matches: 7. The CDR3 loop is CSVVEQGTNQPQHF. Written as DNA, the CDR3 is TGCAGCGTTGTTGAACAGGGGACAAATCAGCCCCAGCATTTT.